Here is one TCR beta chain with its context. What it binds is unknown. The entry originates in a study of cytotoxic CD8 clonotypes in ibrutinib-treated CLL. Study-level points and caveats: Clonality at baseline surpassed age-matched healthy donors and tracked circulating CD8+ T-cell counts.

V was shortened by 2 bases and J by 4 bases, with 12 bases between the two germline ends. This CDR3 comprises 15 residues. In germline, CDR1 is MNHEY, CDR2 SMNVEV (reference sequence). The data were produced by immunoSEQ multiplex PCR, yet TCRdb's version contains in-frame clones alone and is incomplete. This sample has about 140,000 clones; around 81% occur once, and the top ten carry approximately 7.6%. The source material was PBMCs, sampled after 36 months of ibrutinib treatment. The TCR sequence derives from a human donor with chronic lymphocytic leukemia. The genes are TRBV27 and TRBJ2-1; a possible D gene is TRBD2 (6 bases). The CDR3 nucleotides are TGTGCCAGCAGTTTACTCGGGAGCAAGTACAATGAGCAGTTCTTC. Translating it yields CASSLLGSKYNEQFF.